A selection of T cell receptor beta chains follows, all from one sample in a study of circulating CD8 cells and anti-PD-1 response in melanoma. Using its own MiXCR run on the reads, TCRdb lists one record per CDR3 protein. The sample holds approximately 690 distinct CDR3 sequences, roughly 7.8% seen once. The specimen comprised CD8+ T cells from PBMCs, sampled at baseline or after one month of anti-PD-1 therapy (not recorded which). The source is a human donor with melanoma. CDR3s include the opening cysteine and the closing phenylalanine or tryptophan. The D gene is left open where the match is weak. Some rows have no size entry. The others give once, few or many, or a class for an expanded clone.

clone size	D gene	V gene	J gene	CDR3 protein	CDR3 DNA
large	TRBD2	TRBV6-5	TRBJ2-5	CASSGSGGAFVETQYF	TGTGCCAGCAGTGGTAGCGGGGGGGCCTTTGTGGAGACCCAGTACTTC
medium-sized	.	TRBV11-2	TRBJ2-7	CASSPGGSLAFAYEQYF	TGTGCCAGCAGCCCGGGGGGCTCACTAGCGTTCGCCTACGAGCAGTACTTC
medium-sized	TRBD1	TRBV7-8	TRBJ2-2	CASSFPPGQGATGELFF	TGTGCCAGCAGCTTCCCCCCGGGACAGGGGGCCACCGGGGAGCTGTTTTTT
large	.	TRBV27	TRBJ2-4	CASSFSPGYLEIQYF	TGTGCCAGCAGTTTCTCCCCCGGGTATTTAGAAATTCAGTACTTC
medium-sized	TRBD2	TRBV6-5	TRBJ2-3	CASSDPSGDTQYF	TGTGCCAGCAGTGATCCTAGCGGGGATACGCAGTATTTT
.	TRBD2	TRBV19	TRBJ2-5	CASSIYPSGGETQYF	TGTGCCAGTAGTATCTACCCTAGCGGGGGAGAGACCCAGTACTTC
medium-sized	TRBD2	TRBV19	TRBJ2-2	CASKASGRALNGELFF	TGTGCCAGTAAGGCTAGCGGGAGGGCCCTAAACGGGGAGCTGTTTTTT
medium-sized	.	TRBV27	TRBJ2-3	CASSLGGLLVSTDTQYF	TGTGCCAGCAGTTTAGGAGGGCTCCTCGTAAGCACAGATACGCAGTATTTT
large	TRBD1	TRBV5-4	TRBJ1-1	CASSATGVWGVFF	TGTGCCAGCAGCGCGACAGGGGTTTGGGGTGTTTTCTTT
few	.	TRBV7-2	TRBJ2-1	CASSSGSGAHNEQFF	TGTGCGAGCAGCTCCGGCTCGGGGGCCCACAATGAGCAGTTCTTC
large	.	TRBV6-5	TRBJ2-7	CASGGTPLTYEQYF	TGTGCCAGCGGCGGGACACCGCTCACCTACGAGCAGTACTTC